The present T cell receptor (beta chain) was sequenced within a study of blood T cell repertoires in COVID-19. The repertoire was sequenced with immunoSEQ multiplex PCR; TCRdb's copy has only in-frame clones and lacks some. This sample has 310,000 or so clones, with more than 70% found just once. Germline CDR1 is SGHAT and CDR2 is FQNNGV. Between the trimmed V and J ends, which lost 1 base and 4 bases, there was a span of 2 bases. This CDR3 region has 11 residues. This receptor was taken from a woman aged 50 to 60 with acute or convalescent COVID-19. This sequence joins TRBV11-2 and TRBJ2-7; unclear D gene. Sequencing input: peripheral blood. The CDR3 DNA reads TGTGCCAGCAGCTTAGCTTACGAGCAGTACTTC. Its translation: CASSLAYEQYF.